This TCR beta chain was sequenced in a study of T cell responses to AZD1222 COVID-19 vaccine. Findings and caveats of the study: Only a handful of AZD1222 recipients, several in all, had baseline seropositivity. Clonal diversity may have been underestimated in mostly white British donors. The study found Spike-specific TCR breadth and depth rose after two AZD1222 doses. There were repertoire samples only from the period after the peak T cell response.

Sequenced by immunoSEQ multiplex PCR; TCRdb stores in-frame clones only, minus some. This sample has fewer than 110,000 clones; 75% to 95% occur once, and the top ten carry around 5.9%. This clone was seen only once. Its antigen is still unknown. The CDR3 loop spans 14 amino acids. V shed 6 bases, J shed 1 base, and the junction held 5 bases outside the gene matches. Germline loops: CDR1 MDHEN, CDR2 SYDVKM. The genes are TRBV28 and TRBJ1-1; 7 nucleotides agree with TRBD1. Sequences were derived from peripheral blood, sampled 28 days after the second AZD1222 dose. This sequence originates from an adult who received the AZD1222 COVID-19 vaccine. CDR3 loop: CASSPGQANTEAFF. The CDR3, as DNA: TGTGCCAGCAGCCCCGGACAGGCGAACACTGAAGCTTTCTTT.